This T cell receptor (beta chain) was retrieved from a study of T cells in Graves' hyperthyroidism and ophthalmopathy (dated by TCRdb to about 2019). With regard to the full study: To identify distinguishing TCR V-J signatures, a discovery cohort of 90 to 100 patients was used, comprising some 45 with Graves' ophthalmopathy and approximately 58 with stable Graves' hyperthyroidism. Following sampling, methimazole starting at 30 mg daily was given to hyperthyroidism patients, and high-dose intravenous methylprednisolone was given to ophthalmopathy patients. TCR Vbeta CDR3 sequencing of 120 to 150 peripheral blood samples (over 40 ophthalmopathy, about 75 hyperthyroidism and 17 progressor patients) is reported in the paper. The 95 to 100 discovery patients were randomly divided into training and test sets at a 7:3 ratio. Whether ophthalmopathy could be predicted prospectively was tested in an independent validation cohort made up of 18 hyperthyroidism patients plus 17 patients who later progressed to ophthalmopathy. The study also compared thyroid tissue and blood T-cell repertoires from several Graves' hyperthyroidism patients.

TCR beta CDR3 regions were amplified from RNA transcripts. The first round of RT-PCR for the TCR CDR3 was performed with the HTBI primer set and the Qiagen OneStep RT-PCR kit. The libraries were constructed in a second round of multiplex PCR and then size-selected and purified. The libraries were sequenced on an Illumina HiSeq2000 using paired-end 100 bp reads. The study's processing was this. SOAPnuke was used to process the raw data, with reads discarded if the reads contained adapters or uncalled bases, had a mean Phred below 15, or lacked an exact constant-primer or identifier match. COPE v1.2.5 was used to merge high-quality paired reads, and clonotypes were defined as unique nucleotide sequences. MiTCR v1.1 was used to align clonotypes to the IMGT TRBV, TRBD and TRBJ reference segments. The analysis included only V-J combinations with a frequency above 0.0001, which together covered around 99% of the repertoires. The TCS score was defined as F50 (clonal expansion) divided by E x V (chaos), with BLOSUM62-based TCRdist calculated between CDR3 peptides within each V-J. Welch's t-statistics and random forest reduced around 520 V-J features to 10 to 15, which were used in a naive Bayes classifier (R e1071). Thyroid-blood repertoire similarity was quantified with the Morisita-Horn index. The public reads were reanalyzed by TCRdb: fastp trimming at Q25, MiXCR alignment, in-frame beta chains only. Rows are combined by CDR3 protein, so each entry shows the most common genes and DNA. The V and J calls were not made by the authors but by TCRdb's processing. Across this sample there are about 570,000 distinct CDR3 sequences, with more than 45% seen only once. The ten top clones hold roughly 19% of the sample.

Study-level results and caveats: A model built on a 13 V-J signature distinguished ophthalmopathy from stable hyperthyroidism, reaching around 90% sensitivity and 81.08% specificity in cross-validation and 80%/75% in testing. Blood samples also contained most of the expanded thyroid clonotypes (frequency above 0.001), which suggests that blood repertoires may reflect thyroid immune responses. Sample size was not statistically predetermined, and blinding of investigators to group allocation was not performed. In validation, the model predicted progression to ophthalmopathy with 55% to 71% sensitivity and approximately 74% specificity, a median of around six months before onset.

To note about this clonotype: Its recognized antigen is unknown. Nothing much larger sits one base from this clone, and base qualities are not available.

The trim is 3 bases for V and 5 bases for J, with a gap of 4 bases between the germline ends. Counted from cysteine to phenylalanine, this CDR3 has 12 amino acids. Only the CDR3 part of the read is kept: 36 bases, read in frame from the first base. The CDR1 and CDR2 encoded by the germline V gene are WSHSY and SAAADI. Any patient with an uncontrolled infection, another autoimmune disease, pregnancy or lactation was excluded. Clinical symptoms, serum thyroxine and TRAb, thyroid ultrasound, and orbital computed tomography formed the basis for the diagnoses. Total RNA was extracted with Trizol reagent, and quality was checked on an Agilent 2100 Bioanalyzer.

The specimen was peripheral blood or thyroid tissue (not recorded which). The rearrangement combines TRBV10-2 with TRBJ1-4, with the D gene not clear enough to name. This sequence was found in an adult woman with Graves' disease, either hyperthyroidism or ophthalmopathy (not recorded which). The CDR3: CASSERNEKLFF. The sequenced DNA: TGCGCCAGCAGTGAAAGGAATGAAAAACTGTTTTTT.